The present entry profiles one T cell receptor (beta chain) with its context. These data come from a study of blood T cell repertoires in COVID-19. The repertoire was sequenced with immunoSEQ multiplex PCR; TCRdb's copy has only in-frame clones and lacks some. Altogether 150,000 or so clones are present, 87% being singletons, with the ten largest covering less than 5%. The CDR3 contains 15 residues. Germline assignment: CDR1 MNHEY and CDR2 SVGAGI. J was trimmed by 8 bases and V by 1 base; bases with no gene match: 10. Source material: PBMCs or T cells enriched from blood (not recorded which). The rearrangement joins TRBV6-5 to TRBJ1-2; the match to TRBD1 covers 7 bases. The sequence derives from a woman aged 40 to 50 who had been exposed to COVID-19. The DNA of the CDR3 is TGTGCCAGCAGTTACTTGAGACAGGGTCTTGCGGGCTACACCTTC. This codes for CASSYLRQGLAGYTF.